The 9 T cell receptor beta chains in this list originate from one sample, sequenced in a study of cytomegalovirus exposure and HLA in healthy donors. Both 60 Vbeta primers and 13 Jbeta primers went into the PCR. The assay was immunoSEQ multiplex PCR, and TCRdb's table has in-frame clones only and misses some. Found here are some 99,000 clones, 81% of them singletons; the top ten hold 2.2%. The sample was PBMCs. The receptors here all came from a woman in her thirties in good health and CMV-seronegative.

The CDR3 nucleotides are TGTGCCAGCCTCGCTGGCACCAGCACAGATACGCAGTATTTT. The encoded protein is CASLAGTSTDTQYF. The V gene is TRBV7-9, the J gene TRBJ2-3; no clear D. V was trimmed by 8 bases and J by 0 bases, leaving 12 bases between them. CDR1 is SEHNR, CDR2 FQNEAQ, per germline (reference sequence). CDR3 length equals 14 residues.

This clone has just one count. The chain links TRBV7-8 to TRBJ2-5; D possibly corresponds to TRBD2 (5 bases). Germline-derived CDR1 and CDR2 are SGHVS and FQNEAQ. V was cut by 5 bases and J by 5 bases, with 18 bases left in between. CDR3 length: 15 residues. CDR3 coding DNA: TGTGCCAGCAGCCCGCCGCGGGTCTTACCGGAGACCCAGTACTTC. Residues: CASSPPRVLPETQYF.

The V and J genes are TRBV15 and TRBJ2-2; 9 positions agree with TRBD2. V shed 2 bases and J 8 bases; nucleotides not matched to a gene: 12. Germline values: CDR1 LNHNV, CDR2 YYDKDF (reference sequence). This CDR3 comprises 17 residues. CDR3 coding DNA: TGTGCCACCAGCAGATCCCCTGGGTCGCTAGCGGGAGGGGAGCTGTTTTTT. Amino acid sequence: CATSRSPGSLAGGELFF.

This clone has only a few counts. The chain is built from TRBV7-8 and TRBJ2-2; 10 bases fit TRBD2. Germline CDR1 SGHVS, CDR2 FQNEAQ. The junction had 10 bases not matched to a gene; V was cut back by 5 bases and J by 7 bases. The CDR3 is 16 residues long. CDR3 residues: CASSIGTSVVSGELFF. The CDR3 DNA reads TGTGCCAGCAGCATCGGGACTAGCGTCGTGAGCGGGGAGCTGTTTTTT.

CDR3 in DNA: TGTGCCAGCTCACCGAAGCCGGGACAGGACCTCTATGGCTACACCTTC. This codes for CASSPKPGQDLYGYTF. V usage is TRBV18 and J usage is TRBJ1-2, with 8 bases that match TRBD1. After removal of 3 bases from V and 4 bases from J, the junction contained 10 bases not matched to a gene. This CDR3 has 16 amino acids. Germline values: CDR1 KGHSH, CDR2 LQKENI.

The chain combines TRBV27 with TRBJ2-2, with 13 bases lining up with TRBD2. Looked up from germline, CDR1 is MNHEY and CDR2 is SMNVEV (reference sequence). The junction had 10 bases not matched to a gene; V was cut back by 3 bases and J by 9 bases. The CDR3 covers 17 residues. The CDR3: CASSFYGLAGASRELFF. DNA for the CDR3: TGTGCCAGCAGTTTCTATGGACTAGCGGGAGCTTCTAGGGAGCTGTTTTTT.

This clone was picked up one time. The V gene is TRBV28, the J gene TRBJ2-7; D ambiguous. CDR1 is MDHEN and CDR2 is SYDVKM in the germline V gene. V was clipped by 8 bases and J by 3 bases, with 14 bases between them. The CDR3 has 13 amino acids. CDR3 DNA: TGTGCCAGCGATTCTCCCAACAGCTACGAGCAGTACTTC. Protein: CASDSPNSYEQYF.

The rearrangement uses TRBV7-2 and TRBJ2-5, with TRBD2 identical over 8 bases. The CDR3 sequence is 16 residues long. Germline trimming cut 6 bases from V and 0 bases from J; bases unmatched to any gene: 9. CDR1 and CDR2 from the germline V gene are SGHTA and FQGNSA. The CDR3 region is CASRRTLAGYQETQYF. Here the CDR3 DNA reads TGTGCCAGCAGACGGACATTAGCGGGGTACCAAGAGACCCAGTACTTC.

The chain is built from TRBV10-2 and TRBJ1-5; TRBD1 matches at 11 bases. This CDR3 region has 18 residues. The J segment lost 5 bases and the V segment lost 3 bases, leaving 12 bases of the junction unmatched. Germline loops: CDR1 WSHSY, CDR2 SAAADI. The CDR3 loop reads CASSDWGPRDRGYQPQHF. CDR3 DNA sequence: TGCGCCAGCAGTGATTGGGGGCCCCGGGACAGGGGGTATCAGCCCCAGCATTTT.